The 24 T cell receptor beta chains below all came from one sample that was sequenced in a study of beta chain features in type 1 diabetes (dated by TCRdb to the late 2010s). Library generation was performed with the immunoSEQ multiplex PCR assay. The entire amount of isolated RNA was reverse transcribed using the High Capacity cDNA Reverse Transcription Kit, so the sequenced TCRB transcripts were expressed ones. The source is immuneACCESS, and TCRdb retained only in-frame sequences with V and J called. Part of the clones is not carried over; for the studies checked, unresolved V genes explain less than half of this, and the remainder is unexplained. The sample data list some 160,000 clones, and 7% to 10% of these were observed just once. 2% to 2.5% of the sample goes to the ten largest clones. Sequencing input: central memory CD4+ T cells from blood. These receptor sequences come from a woman aged 18-29 years in good health.

The gene calls are TRBV5-1 and TRBJ2-1, with 14 bases that match TRBD2. V trimming: 3 bases; J trimming: 4 bases; junction bases outside the gene matches: 6. The germline CDR1 and CDR2 sequences are SGHRS and YFSETQ. The CDR3 contains 17 residues. The CDR3 sequence: CASSSRLAGGRYNEQFF. In DNA form, the CDR3 reads TGCGCCAGCAGCTCCCGACTAGCGGGAGGGCGATACAATGAGCAGTTCTTC.

The chain employs TRBV18 and TRBJ2-1; 7 bases are shared with TRBD1. The germline CDR1 and CDR2 sequences are KGHSH and LQKENI. J gave up 3 bases and V 6 bases, and 2 bases lay outside the gene matches. CDR3 length equals 13 residues. The CDR3 region has the DNA TGTGCCAGCTCGCGACAGGGCTACAATGAGCAGTTCTTC. This translates into CASSRQGYNEQFF.

The chain joins TRBV7-2 to TRBJ1-1; 7 bases match TRBD1. Germline values: CDR1 SGHTA, CDR2 FQGNSA. Trimming removed 5 bases from V and 11 bases from J; junction bases left unmatched: 11. This CDR3 contains 13 residues. Here the CDR3 reads CASSPNYRGLAFF. CDR3 in DNA: TGTGCCAGCAGCCCGAACTACAGGGGTCTGGCTTTCTTT.

This clone was observed a few times. The chain uses TRBV7-2 and TRBJ2-2, with 13 bases matching TRBD2. The germline V gene encodes CDR1 SGHTA and CDR2 FQGNSA. The CDR3 is 18 residues long. The junction had 12 bases not matched to a gene; V was cut back by 6 bases and J by 5 bases. CDR3 loop: CASSAGLAGSRGTGELFF. The CDR3 coding sequence is TGTGCCAGCAGTGCGGGACTAGCGGGGTCCAGGGGAACCGGGGAGCTGTTTTTT.

This clone occurred a few times. This chain joins TRBV7-9 and TRBJ2-3; D possibly corresponds to TRBD2 (5 bases). Looked up from germline, CDR1 is SEHNR and CDR2 is FQNEAQ (reference sequence). V was cut by 5 bases and J by 3 bases, with 18 bases left in between. The CDR3 runs to 16 residues. The CDR3, as DNA: TGTGCCAGCAGCCGTTGGGGTCGGGGTAGGACAGATACGCAGTATTTT. This encodes CASSRWGRGRTDTQYF.

This clone has just a few counts. CDR3 in DNA: TGTGCCAGCTCACCACCGAGCGCGGGAGTCTACAATGAGCAGTTCTTC. Translation gives CASSPPSAGVYNEQFF. V and J are TRBV18 and TRBJ2-1, with 7 bases identical to TRBD2. The V and J ends lost 0 bases and 3 bases, in that order; junction bases with no gene match: 5. CDR1 is KGHSH and CDR2 is LQKENI in the germline V gene. The CDR3 covers 16 residues.

The rearrangement uses TRBV18 and TRBJ1-5; 9 bases are shared with TRBD1. The CDR3 has 15 residues. Germline assignment: CDR1 KGHSH and CDR2 LQKENI. V gave up 3 bases and J gave up 4 bases; unmatched junction bases: 4. The CDR3 DNA follows: TGTGCCAGCTCACCGGGACAGGGCCCGAATCAGCCCCAGCATTTT. It is translated as CASSPGQGPNQPQHF.

The chain joins TRBV4-1 to TRBJ2-5; D possibly corresponds to TRBD2 (5 bases). CDR3 length: 16 residues. Trimming shortened V by 0 bases and J by 7 bases, and 18 bases separated the two germline ends. Germline V gene data show CDR1 as MGHRA and CDR2 as YSYEKL. CDR3 DNA sequence: TGCGCCAGCAGCCAAGATTCCCAAGTACTAGGTGGGACCCAGTACTTC. This sequence encodes CASSQDSQVLGGTQYF.

This clone was counted between two and nine times. CDR3 coding DNA: TGCGCCAGCAGCCAAGATTTTAACAGGGGGAATGAAAAACTGTTTTTT. This translates into CASSQDFNRGNEKLFF. The V call is TRBV4-1, the J call TRBJ1-4; 8 bases line up with TRBD1. Trimming took 0 bases from V and 5 from J; bases not matched to a gene: 5. From germline, CDR1 is MGHRA and CDR2 YSYEKL. This CDR3 spans 16 amino acids.

The chain links TRBV5-1 to TRBJ2-6; D uncertain. The CDR3 runs to 16 residues. The germline V gene encodes CDR1 SGHRS and CDR2 YFSETQ. V was shortened by 4 bases and J by 0 bases, with 11 bases between the two germline ends. The CDR3 nucleotides read TGCGCCAGCAGCCGCGTCATTAACTCTGGGGCCAACGTCCTGACTTTC. Its translation: CASSRVINSGANVLTF. The complete variable domain, with remaining parts taken from reference TRBV5-1 and TRBJ2-6, reads KAGVTQTPRYLIKTRGQQVTLSCSPISGHRSVSWYQQTPGQGLQFLFEYFSETQRNKGNFPGRFSGRQFSNSRSEMNVSTLELGDSALYLCASSRVINSGANVLTFGAGSRLTVL.

V usage is TRBV5-5 and J usage is TRBJ1-2; 8 nucleotides align to TRBD1. The CDR3 extends over 14 amino acids. The germline CDR1 and CDR2 sequences are SGHKS and YYEKEE (reference sequence). The trim removed 1 base at V and 4 bases at J, leaving 3 bases unmatched. This chain's CDR3 is CASSLSGQGYGYTF. The CDR3 bases are TGTGCCAGCAGCTTGTCTGGACAGGGCTATGGCTACACCTTC.

This clone came up many times. J is TRBJ1-1 and V is TRBV29-1, with TRBD1 as a possible D gene (6 bases). The CDR3 consists of 13 residues. V lost 3 bases and J lost 2, with 10 bases in between. Germline V CDR1 and CDR2: SQVTM, ANQGSEA. The chain's CDR3 is CSVDRGQNTEAFF. The CDR3 coding sequence is TGCAGCGTTGATAGGGGACAAAACACTGAAGCTTTCTTT.

This clone showed up just a few times. The CDR3 DNA reads TGTGCCAGCAGCTTAGAGGGAGGAGGAGAGACCCAGTACTTC. Amino acids: CASSLEGGGETQYF. This chain links TRBV11-3 with TRBJ2-5; a weak D match, TRBD2 (6 bases). V gave up 0 bases and J gave up 4 bases, with 9 bases separating them. CDR3 length: 14 amino acids. Germline V gene data show CDR1 as SGHNT and CDR2 as YENEEA.

The chain couples TRBV5-6 to TRBJ2-3; 7 positions match TRBD2. Unmatched junction bases numbered 6, after V lost 1 base and J lost 1 base. The CDR3 totals 16 residues. The germline CDR1 and CDR2 sequences are SGHDT and YYEEEE. CDR3 nucleotide sequence: TGTGCCAGCAGCTTGAGGAGCGGGGCCCGCACAGATACGCAGTATTTT. It translates to CASSLRSGARTDTQYF.

This chain uses TRBV28 with TRBJ2-1; the match to TRBD2 covers 7 bases. The V gene end was trimmed by 7 bases and the J gene end by 0 bases; junction bases not matched to a gene: 3. The CDR3 is made up of 14 amino acids. In germline, CDR1 is MDHEN, CDR2 SYDVKM. CDR3 coding DNA: TGTGCCAGCAACAGCGGGGCCTCCTACAATGAGCAGTTCTTC. It codes for CASNSGASYNEQFF. Full variable domain (outside the CDR3, taken from reference TRBV28 and TRBJ2-1): DVKVTQSSRYLVKRTGEKVFLECVQDMDHENMFWYRQDPGLGLRLIYFSYDVKMKEKGDIPEGYSVSREKKERFSLILESASTNQTSMYLCASNSGASYNEQFFGPGTRLTVL.

The J gene is TRBJ2-1, the V gene TRBV11-2; 10 bases match TRBD2. The CDR3 totals 16 residues. Trimming removed 5 bases from V and 6 bases from J; junction bases left unmatched: 10. The germline V gene has CDR1 SGHAT and CDR2 FQNNGV. In nucleotides, the CDR3 is TGTGCCAGCAGCGAAAGACTAGCGGGCATCTTCAATGAGCAGTTCTTC. Amino acid sequence: CASSERLAGIFNEQFF.

This clone has just a few counts. One end of the junction is discordant with germline, which a read error may explain. This chain uses TRBV7-3 with TRBJ2-3; D is perhaps TRBD2 (7 bases). CDR1 is SGHTA and CDR2 is FQGTGA in the germline V gene. The CDR3 consists of 12 residues. CDR3 sequence reads: CASSYEGGTQYF. The CDR3 bases are TGTGCTAGCAGTTATGAGGGGGGGACGCAGTATTTT.

On this clone: At the DNA level, this CDR3 is encoded by other sequences in the same sample as well. The CDR3 DNA sequence: TGTGCCAGCAGTCTCCGGGGGGGAGATACGCAGTATTTT. It translates to CASSLRGGDTQYF. The V gene is TRBV6-5, the J gene TRBJ2-3; 8 bases map to TRBD2. The ends lost 5 bases at V and 5 bases at J; junction bases unmatched: 3. The CDR3 totals 13 residues. CDR1 and CDR2 (germline): MNHEY, SVGAGI.

This clone appeared a few times. Distinct nucleotide sequences in the sample also encode this CDR3. V gene TRBV4-1 combines with J gene TRBJ2-7; D is possibly TRBD2 (5 bases). This CDR3 is 14 amino acids long. CDR1 and CDR2 from the germline V gene are MGHRA and YSYEKL. V lost 2 bases and J lost 4, with 12 bases in between. CDR3 nucleotides: TGCGCCAGCAGCCAACTTGCGGGCGTTTACGAGCAGTACTTC. This encodes CASSQLAGVYEQYF.

This clone has just a few counts. The V gene is TRBV7-2, the J gene TRBJ1-1; D is undetermined. The germline V and J ends were trimmed by 5 bases and 6 bases, with 13 bases remaining between them. Looked up from germline, CDR1 is SGHTA and CDR2 is FQGNSA. This CDR3 spans 13 amino acids. The CDR3 sequence: CASSEDFLSEAFF. CDR3 DNA sequence: TGTGCCAGCAGCGAGGACTTCCTATCTGAAGCTTTCTTT.

The chain employs TRBV5-1 and TRBJ2-5; TRBD2 is a possible D gene (6 bases). The CDR3 length is 15 residues. Germline CDR1 reads SGHRS; CDR2 reads YFSETQ. Trimming left V 4 bases short and J 5 bases short, with 18 bases between. The CDR3 region is CASSAGGAGWETQYF. CDR3 nucleotide sequence: TGCGCCAGCAGCGCCGGAGGGGCGGGGTGGGAGACCCAGTACTTC.

This clone has a handful of counts. V gene TRBV11-2 combines with J gene TRBJ1-3; no clear D gene. Germline CDR1 SGHAT, CDR2 FQNNGV. The CDR3 runs 17 residues. V lost 4 bases and J lost 0, with 16 bases in between. CDR3 sequence reads: CASSSFIQAASGNTIYF. DNA of the CDR3: TGTGCCAGCAGCTCCTTCATCCAAGCGGCCTCTGGAAACACCATATATTTT.

This clone was seen more than once but under ten times. The V and J genes are TRBV27 and TRBJ1-4; no clear D. V was pared by 5 bases and J by 5 bases, with 15 bases between. Looked up from germline, CDR1 is MNHEY and CDR2 is SMNVEV (reference sequence). The CDR3 sequence is 15 residues long. The chain's CDR3 is CASSKTAAQNEKLFF. As DNA, the CDR3 is TGTGCCAGCAGTAAAACGGCGGCCCAGAATGAAAAACTGTTTTTT.

This clone showed up just a few times. The gene calls are TRBV6-5 and TRBJ1-1; no reliable D call. The germline V gene has CDR1 MNHEY and CDR2 SVGAGI. The CDR3 is made up of 14 amino acids. Trimming pared 0 bases from V and 6 bases from J, leaving 11 bases between. The CDR3 spells CASSYSRARPEAFF. The CDR3, as DNA: TGTGCCAGCAGTTACTCGAGAGCGAGACCTGAAGCTTTCTTT.